This is a list of T cell receptor beta chains from one sample in a study of human T cells and chemical hapten exposure. MiXCR was run by TCRdb on the RACE reads, yielding one entry per CDR3 protein. The sample lists 50,000 or so distinct CDR3 sequences; approximately 9.9% were seen once. Specimen: whole blood, collected in connection with sensitization to the hapten diphenylcyclopropenone (DPC). The receptors originated from a woman between 40 and 55 years old with alopecia areata. Some clones in this sample may be carry-over from other donors' samples. The CDR3 runs from the conserved cysteine through the conserved F or W. D genes are given only for firm matches. A clone size is listed for some rows: how often the clone was seen (once, few, many), or a class if it is expanded.

j_call: TRBJ2-2; clone_size: many; d_call: -; v_call: TRBV18; cdr3_nt: TGTGCCAGCTCACTTGGTAGGGATTCGAACACCGGGGAGCTGTTTTTT; cdr3_aa: CASSLGRDSNTGELFF
j_call: TRBJ1-1; clone_size: -; d_call: -; v_call: TRBV7-2; cdr3_nt: TGTGCCAGCAGCACCGGCGGGGGCGTGGGGACTGAAGCTTTCTTT; cdr3_aa: CASSTGGGVGTEAFF
j_call: TRBJ1-6; clone_size: few; d_call: -; v_call: TRBV12-3/TRBV12-4; cdr3_nt: TGTGCCAGCAGTCGGACTTTGACACCCCTCCACTTT; cdr3_aa: CASSRTLTPLHF
j_call: TRBJ2-7; clone_size: few; d_call: -; v_call: TRBV9; cdr3_nt: TGTGCCAGCAGCGTAAGATCGGGGTACGAGCAGTACTTC; cdr3_aa: CASSVRSGYEQYF
j_call: TRBJ1-1; clone_size: -; d_call: -; v_call: TRBV28; cdr3_nt: TGTGCCAGCAGCCCAGGCTACGTGAAGTACACTGAAGCTTTCTTT; cdr3_aa: CASSPGYVKYTEAFF
j_call: TRBJ1-6; clone_size: -; d_call: -; v_call: TRBV7-9; cdr3_nt: TGTGCCAGCAAAACCGGGACACAAACTAATTCACCCCTCCATTTT; cdr3_aa: CASKTGTQTNSPLHF
j_call: TRBJ2-1; clone_size: -; d_call: -; v_call: TRBV28; cdr3_nt: TGTGCCAGCAGTTTCGACAGTACATTCTCCTACAATGAGCAGTTCTTC; cdr3_aa: CASSFDSTFSYNEQFF
j_call: TRBJ2-2; clone_size: many; d_call: TRBD1; v_call: TRBV24-1; cdr3_nt: TGTGCCACCAGTGATAAGGGGACAGGGTTGAGGACCGGGGAGCTGTTTTTT; cdr3_aa: CATSDKGTGLRTGELFF
j_call: TRBJ2-7; clone_size: -; d_call: -; v_call: TRBV19; cdr3_nt: TGTGCCAGTACCCCGGGGACACCATACGAGCAGTACTTC; cdr3_aa: CASTPGTPYEQYF
j_call: TRBJ1-5; clone_size: -; d_call: TRBD1; v_call: TRBV7-9; cdr3_nt: TGTGCCAGCAGCTTAGATGGACAGGGGATGCATTTT; cdr3_aa: CASSLDGQGMHF
j_call: TRBJ2-2; clone_size: few; d_call: TRBD1; v_call: TRBV7-6; cdr3_nt: TGTGCCAGCAGCTTAGTTCGGACAGGGACCGGGGAGCTGTTTTTT; cdr3_aa: CASSLVRTGTGELFF
j_call: TRBJ2-6; clone_size: -; d_call: -; v_call: TRBV5-1; cdr3_nt: TGCGCCAGCAGCTTAGAGGGGCTTGGGGCCAACGTCCTGACTTTC; cdr3_aa: CASSLEGLGANVLTF
j_call: TRBJ2-2; clone_size: many; d_call: -; v_call: TRBV20-1; cdr3_nt: TGCAGTGCTAGTGGACTTGCGATCGCGAACACCGGGGAGCTGTTTTTT; cdr3_aa: CSASGLAIANTGELFF
j_call: TRBJ2-5; clone_size: -; d_call: -; v_call: TRBV5-1; cdr3_nt: TGCGCCAGCAGCATACAACAAGAGACCCAGTACTTC; cdr3_aa: CASSIQQETQYF